This TCR beta chain derives from a study of T cell changes during pregnancy in multiple sclerosis. Here immunoSEQ multiplex PCR was the method, and the copy in TCRdb shows in-frame clones only, minus some. Altogether some 58,000 clones are present, roughly 96% being singletons, with the ten largest covering about 2.5%. As regards this clone: A read error may account for a junction end that differs from germline.

The CDR3 sequence is 19 residues long. CDR1 is SGHVS, CDR2 FQNEAQ, per germline. The sequencing here drew on CD8+ T cells from peripheral blood mononuclear cells, taken after pregnancy. The sequence was collected from a female donor with multiple sclerosis, enrolled in a pregnancy study. J is TRBJ2-5 and V is TRBV7-8; 7 bases are shared with TRBD1. For the CDR3, the DNA is TGTGCCAGCAGCTTGAGGGCCCTATCCCCGGGACAGCATAGAGAGGCCCAGTACTTC. Amino acid sequence: CASSLRALSPGQHREAQYF.